Following are 5 T cell receptor beta chains from one sample sequenced in a study of blood T cell repertoires in COVID-19. TCRdb's copy holds only in-frame clones and misses some; the assay was immunoSEQ multiplex PCR. In the table there are some 12,000 clones, more than 90% of which are singletons. Sequenced input: peripheral blood. Receptor source: an older man with active COVID-19.

The rearrangement uses TRBV28 and TRBJ1-2, with 7 bases aligning to TRBD1. CDR1 is MDHEN, CDR2 SYDVKM, per germline. The CDR3 covers 13 residues. V was pared by 9 bases and J by 8 bases, with 12 bases of the junction left unmatched. CDR3 DNA sequence: TGTGCCAGTTCGACAGGGTCGTCTACGGGCTACACCTTC. It encodes CASSTGSSTGYTF.

This chain uses TRBV20-1 with TRBJ2-7; 8 bases align to TRBD1. V lost 3 bases and J lost 0; bases outside the gene matches: 4. Germline lookup yields CDR1 DFQATT and CDR2 SNEGSKA (reference sequence). This CDR3 comprises 14 residues. CDR3 in DNA: TGCAGTGCTAGTCGTGGACAGGGCTCCTACGAGCAGTACTTC. It translates to CSASRGQGSYEQYF.

This chain uses TRBV6-5 with TRBJ1-2; possible D gene TRBD1, 6 bases. V gave up 2 bases and J gave up 5 bases, with 12 bases separating them. The CDR3 has 14 amino acids. Per the germline V gene, CDR1 is MNHEY and CDR2 is SVGAGI. The CDR3 nucleotides are TGTGCCAGCAGTTACAGGGGGAGGGATTATGGCTACACCTTC. This encodes CASSYRGRDYGYTF.

The CDR3 sequence is CTSSQDRQVNQPQHF. CDR3 nucleotides: TGCACCAGCAGCCAAGATCGACAGGTCAATCAGCCCCAGCATTTT. The chain combines TRBV1 with TRBJ1-5; TRBD1, as called in the table, went unchecked against the DNA. TRBV1 is recorded as a pseudogene. The length of the CDR3 is 15 residues.

This clone appeared a single time. This rearrangement joins TRBV3-1 (or the pseudogene TRBV3-2) to TRBJ1-1; 9 bases fit TRBD1. Germline CDR1 is LGHDT and CDR2 is YNNKEL (reference sequence). The CDR3 is made up of 14 amino acids. With 2 bases clipped from V and 10 bases from J, the junction kept 8 bases outside the gene matches. DNA of the CDR3: TGTGCCAGCAGCCAATGGGGGACAGGGCGACGAGCTTTCTTT. Amino acids: CASSQWGTGRRAFF.